Listed here are 7 T cell receptor beta chains from one sample, sequenced in a study of T cells after posttransplantation cyclophosphamide. Methotrexate plus calcineurin inhibitor accompanied controls' myeloablative marrow transplants; sampling was 1 year later. Measured with immunoSEQ multiplex PCR; TCRdb has only the in-frame clones, and not every one. The sample includes approximately 20,000 clones, around 87% of them seen just once. The input for sequencing was PBMCs, taken approximately 370 days after allogeneic stem cell transplant with calcineurin inhibitor and methotrexate. These receptors came from a female patient under 45 who received an allogeneic stem cell transplant from an unrelated donor, was CMV-positive, and had acute and chronic GVHD. Some T cells may arise from the graft donor.

As to this clone: An end of the junction does not agree with germline; a read error may underlie this. The chain has TRBV7-6 and TRBJ1-5; D ambiguous. This CDR3 spans 15 amino acids. Germline loops: CDR1 SGHVS, CDR2 FNYEAQ. CDR3 DNA: TGTGCCAGCAGTTTAGATATTTCAGGAAATCAGCCCCAGCATTTT. Its protein product is CASSLDISGNQPQHF.

The chain employs TRBV5-1 and TRBJ2-7, with TRBD2 matching 12 bases. This CDR3 comprises 15 residues. Per germline, CDR1 SGHRS and CDR2 YFSETQ. V trimming: 3 bases; J trimming: 6 bases; junction bases outside the gene matches: 7. Written as DNA, the CDR3 is TGCGCCAGCAGCTCCCTAGCGGGAGGGCCACCCGAGCAGTACTTC. Translated, it gives CASSSLAGGPPEQYF.

The chain recombines TRBV7-3 with TRBJ2-5, with 9 positions matching TRBD1. The last part of the DNA fits TRBJ2-7 better; the J call may be wrong. Germline lookup yields CDR1 SGHTA and CDR2 FQGTGA. The CDR3 has 15 residues. In nucleotides, the CDR3 is TGTGCCAGCAGCCCAACCACAGGGGGCGCATCCGAGCAGTACTTC. Protein sequence: CASSPTTGGASEQYF.

This chain joins TRBV25-1 and TRBJ1-6; TRBD1 aligns across 7 bases. This CDR3 has 13 amino acids. Losses at the gene ends were 3 bases for V and 10 bases for J; bases not matched to a gene: 3. The germline gives CDR1 MGHDK, CDR2 SYGVNS. The DNA of the CDR3 is TGTGCCAGCAGTGACCAGGGGGTCTCACCCCTCCACTTT. It translates to CASSDQGVSPLHF.

The chain recombines TRBV27 with TRBJ1-4, with TRBD1 matching over 8 bases. Germline V gene sequence: CDR1 MNHEY, CDR2 SMNVEV (reference sequence). After removal of 6 bases from V and 5 bases from J, the junction contained 2 bases not matched to a gene. The CDR3 loop spans 13 amino acids. CDR3 loop: CASSRGRNEKLFF. The DNA for the CDR3 is TGTGCCAGCAGCAGGGGGCGAAATGAAAAACTGTTTTTT.

V is TRBV27 and J is TRBJ2-7; no clear D gene. Germline lookup yields CDR1 MNHEY and CDR2 SMNVEV (reference sequence). There are 9 residues in the CDR3. The V and J ends lost 8 bases and 7 bases respectively, with 6 bases between them. The CDR3 nucleotides are TGTGCCAGCGGTTCGGAGCAGTACTTC. This translates into CASGSEQYF.

The V call is TRBV4-3, the J call TRBJ2-3; tentatively, D is TRBD2 (5 bases). Germline-derived CDR1 and CDR2 are LGHNA and YSLEER. CDR3 length: 16 residues. Trimming pared 0 bases from V and 0 bases from J, leaving 10 bases between. CDR3 in DNA: TGCGCCAGCAGCCAAGAGAGGAGGAGAAGCACAGATACGCAGTATTTT. Its protein is CASSQERRRSTDTQYF.